This T cell receptor (beta chain) was identified during a study of OX40 agonist ivuxolimab in advanced cancers. Germline CDR1 reads SNHLY; CDR2 reads FYNNEI. The V and J ends lost 6 bases and 1 base respectively, with 13 bases between them. The CDR3 is made up of 14 amino acids. Generated by immunoSEQ multiplex PCR, the TCRdb table keeps only in-frame clones and is missing some. The sample records some 74,000 clones, roughly 86% being singletons. Specimen: CD4+ or CD8+ T cells sorted from blood, collected in a trial of the OX40 agonist ivuxolimab. The receptor was isolated from an adult with an advanced solid tumor such as melanoma, head and neck, liver or kidney cancer. The rearrangement links TRBV2 to TRBJ2-7, with D perhaps matching TRBD1 (5 bases). This CDR3 reads CASSTFDSSYEQYF. Here the CDR3 DNA reads TGTGCCAGCAGCACCTTCGACAGTTCCTACGAGCAGTACTTC.